This TCR beta chain was identified in a study of blood T cell repertoires in COVID-19. Study-wide context: Donors in the United States, Italy and Spain gave samples during acute or convalescent COVID-19. The cDNA or gDNA used as material had been derived from T cells, B-cell-depleted T cells, or PBMCs.

Germline CDR1 reads ENHRY; CDR2 reads SYGVKD. Trimming shortened V by 6 bases and J by 4 bases, and 28 bases separated the two germline ends. The CDR3 consists of 19 residues. Original methodology: Amplification of reference gene primers was used by the study to estimate nucleated cell counts. Produced via immunoSEQ multiplex PCR; TCRdb's table is partial and in-frame only. V and J calls and clone size are given by that table; D and trimming were obtained from the DNA. The data contain 73,000 or so clones, roughly four fifths of them singletons. Sequences were obtained from peripheral blood. The chain combines TRBV10-3 with TRBJ1-5; D is possibly TRBD1 (6 bases). The TCR was taken from a woman aged 55-70 years with acute or convalescent COVID-19. CDR3: CAISPGQRGRGSSNQPQHF. The CDR3 region has the DNA TGTGCCATCAGCCCCGGGCAGCGGGGGCGCGGTTCTAGTAATCAGCCCCAGCATTTT.